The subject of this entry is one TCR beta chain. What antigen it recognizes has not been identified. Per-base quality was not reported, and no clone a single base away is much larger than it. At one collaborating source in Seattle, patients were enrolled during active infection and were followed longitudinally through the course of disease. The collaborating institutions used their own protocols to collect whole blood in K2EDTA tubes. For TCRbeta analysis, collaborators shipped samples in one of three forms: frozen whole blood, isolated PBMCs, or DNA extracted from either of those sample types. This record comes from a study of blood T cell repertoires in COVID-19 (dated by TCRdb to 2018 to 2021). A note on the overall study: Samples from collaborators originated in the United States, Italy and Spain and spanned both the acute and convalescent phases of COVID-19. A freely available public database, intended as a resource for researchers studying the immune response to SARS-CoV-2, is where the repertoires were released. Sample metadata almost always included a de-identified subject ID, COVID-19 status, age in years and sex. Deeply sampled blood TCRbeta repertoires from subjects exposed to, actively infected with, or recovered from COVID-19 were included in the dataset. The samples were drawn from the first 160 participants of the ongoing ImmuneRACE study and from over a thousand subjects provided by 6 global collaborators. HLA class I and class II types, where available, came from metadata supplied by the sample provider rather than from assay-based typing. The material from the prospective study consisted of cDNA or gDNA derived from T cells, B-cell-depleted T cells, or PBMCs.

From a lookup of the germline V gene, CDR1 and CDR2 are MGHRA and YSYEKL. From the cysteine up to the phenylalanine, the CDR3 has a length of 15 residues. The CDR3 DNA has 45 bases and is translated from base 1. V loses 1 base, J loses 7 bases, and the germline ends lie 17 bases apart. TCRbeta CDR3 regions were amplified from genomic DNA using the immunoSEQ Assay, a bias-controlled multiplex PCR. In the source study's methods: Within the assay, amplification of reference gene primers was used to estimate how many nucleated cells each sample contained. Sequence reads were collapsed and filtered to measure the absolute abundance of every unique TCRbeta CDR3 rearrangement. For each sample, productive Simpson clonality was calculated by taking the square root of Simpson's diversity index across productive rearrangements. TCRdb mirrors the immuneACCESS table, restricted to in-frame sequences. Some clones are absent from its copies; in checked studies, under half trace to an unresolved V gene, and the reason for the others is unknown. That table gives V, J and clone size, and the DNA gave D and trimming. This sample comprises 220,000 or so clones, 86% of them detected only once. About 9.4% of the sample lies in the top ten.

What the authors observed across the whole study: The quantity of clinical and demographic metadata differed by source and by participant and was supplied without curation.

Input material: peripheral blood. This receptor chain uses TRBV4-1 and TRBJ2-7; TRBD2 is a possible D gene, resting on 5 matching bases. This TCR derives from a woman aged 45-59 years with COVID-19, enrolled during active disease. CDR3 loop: CASSQVPALPGEQYF. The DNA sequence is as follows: TGCGCCAGCAGCCAAGTCCCAGCGCTGCCGGGGGAGCAGTACTTC.